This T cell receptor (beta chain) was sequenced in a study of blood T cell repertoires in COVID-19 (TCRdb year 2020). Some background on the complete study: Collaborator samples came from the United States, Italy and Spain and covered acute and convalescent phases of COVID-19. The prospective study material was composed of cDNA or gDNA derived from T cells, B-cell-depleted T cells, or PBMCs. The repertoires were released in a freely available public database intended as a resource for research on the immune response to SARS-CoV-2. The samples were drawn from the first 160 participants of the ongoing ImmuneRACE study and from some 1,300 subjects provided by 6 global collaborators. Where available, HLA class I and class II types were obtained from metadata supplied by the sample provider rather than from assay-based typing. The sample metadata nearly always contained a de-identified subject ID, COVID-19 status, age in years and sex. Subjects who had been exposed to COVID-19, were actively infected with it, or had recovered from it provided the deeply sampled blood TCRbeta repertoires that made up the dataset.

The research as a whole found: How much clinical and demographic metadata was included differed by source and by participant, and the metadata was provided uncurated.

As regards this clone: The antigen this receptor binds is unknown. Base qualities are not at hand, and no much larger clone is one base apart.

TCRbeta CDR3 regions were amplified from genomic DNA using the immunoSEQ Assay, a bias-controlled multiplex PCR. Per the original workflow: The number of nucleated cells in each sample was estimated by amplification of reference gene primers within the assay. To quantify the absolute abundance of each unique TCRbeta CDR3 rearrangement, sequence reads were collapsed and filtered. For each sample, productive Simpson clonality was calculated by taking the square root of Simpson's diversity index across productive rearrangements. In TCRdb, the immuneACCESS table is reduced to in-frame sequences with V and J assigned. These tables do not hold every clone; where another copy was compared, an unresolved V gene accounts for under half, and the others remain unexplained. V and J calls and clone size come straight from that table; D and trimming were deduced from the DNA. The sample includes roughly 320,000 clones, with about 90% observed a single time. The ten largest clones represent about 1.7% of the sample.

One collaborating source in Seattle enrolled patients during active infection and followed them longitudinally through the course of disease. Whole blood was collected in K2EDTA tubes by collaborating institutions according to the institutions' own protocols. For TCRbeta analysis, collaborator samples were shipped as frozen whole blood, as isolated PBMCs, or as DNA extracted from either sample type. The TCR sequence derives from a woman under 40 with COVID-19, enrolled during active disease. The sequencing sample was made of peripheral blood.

The CDR3 here reads CASTLMGTSFYNEQFF. The DNA reads as follows: TGTGCCAGCACCCTCATGGGGACAAGCTTCTACAATGAGCAGTTCTTC. In this chain, TRBV5-6 is recombined with TRBJ2-1, with a tentative D gene TRBD1 over 6 matching bases. From cysteine to phenylalanine, the CDR3 is 16 amino acids long. Only the CDR3 DNA is retained, 48 bases long and in frame from the first base. The germline V gene yields SGHDT for CDR1 and YYEEEE for CDR2. V sheds 6 bases and J sheds 3 bases, leaving 19 bases between their ends.